A selection of T cell receptor beta chains follows, all from one sample in a study of cytomegalovirus exposure and HLA in healthy donors. This table comes from immunoSEQ multiplex PCR, and its TCRdb copy is limited to in-frame clones, with some not included. Seen here are 150,000 to 200,000 clones, under 80% observed once, and the top ten hold about 3.4%. Sequencing used PBMCs. These receptors came from a female donor in good health and CMV-seronegative. Both conserved end residues are part of each CDR3. D genes are given only for firm matches. Only some rows state a clone size, as once, few, many or a class for expanded clones.

j_call v_call clone_size d_call cdr3_aa cdr3_nt
TRBJ2-1 TRBV6-6 once - CASSGGVTYNEQFF TGTGCCAGCAGCGGAGGGGTGACCTACAATGAGCAGTTCTTC
TRBJ2-5 TRBV5-6 - - CASSHAGTSETQYF TGTGCCAGCAGCCATGCCGGGACTTCAGAGACCCAGTACTTC
TRBJ2-1 TRBV9 - - CASSVSPRSSYNEQFF TGTGCCAGCAGCGTATCTCCGAGGAGCTCCTACAATGAGCAGTTCTTC
TRBJ2-1 TRBV28 - TRBD2 CASSLLSGSIAYNEQFF TGTGCCAGCAGTTTACTTAGCGGGAGTATAGCCTACAATGAGCAGTTCTTC
TRBJ2-7 TRBV19 - - CASSIGLSYEQYF TGTGCCAGTAGTATAGGACTTTCCTACGAGCAGTACTTC
TRBJ2-7 TRBV2 - - CASSYYGTFYEQYF TGTGCCAGCAGTTACTACGGGACATTCTACGAGCAGTACTTC
TRBJ1-1 TRBV4-3 - TRBD1 CASSQEGDRVDTEAFF TGCGCCAGCAGCCAAGAAGGGGACAGGGTGGACACTGAAGCTTTCTTT
TRBJ2-7 TRBV11-3 - - CASSVGRGLGEQYF TGTGCCAGCAGCGTTGGCAGGGGTCTGGGAGAGCAGTACTTC
TRBJ2-1 TRBV28 once TRBD1 CASSFPGQGKAHEQFF TGTGCCAGCAGTTTTCCGGGACAGGGAAAGGCCCATGAGCAGTTCTTC
TRBJ2-1 TRBV5-8 - - CASIARGAGLYNEQFF TGTGCCAGCATAGCCCGGGGAGCGGGCCTCTACAATGAGCAGTTCTTC
TRBJ2-7 TRBV28 - - CASSSLHTFYEQYF TGTGCCAGCAGTTCTCTTCATACATTCTACGAGCAGTACTTC
TRBJ1-2 TRBV29-1 - - CSVVAVNYGYTF TGCAGCGTTGTCGCAGTAAACTATGGCTACACCTTC
TRBJ1-5 TRBV5-1 few - CASSLDGSNQPQHF TGCGCCAGCAGCTTGGACGGGAGCAATCAGCCCCAGCATTTT
TRBJ2-5 TRBV7-8 - - CASSLAQGLGETQYF TGTGCCAGCAGCTTAGCACAGGGCCTAGGGGAGACCCAGTACTTC
TRBJ2-7 TRBV7-8 once TRBD2 CASSAQLAGPMYEQYF TGTGCCAGCAGCGCCCAACTAGCGGGTCCTATGTACGAGCAGTACTTC
TRBJ2-2 TRBV9 - TRBD2 CASSTRPSGATGELFF TGTGCCAGCAGCACCCGCCCTAGCGGGGCTACCGGGGAGCTGTTTTTT
TRBJ2-1 TRBV10-1 - TRBD1 CASSGRGQGGGNEQFF TGCGCCAGCAGTGGTCGTGGACAGGGCGGAGGGAATGAGCAGTTCTTC
TRBJ1-3 TRBV4-1 few - CASSRGGLVLAGNTIYF TGCGCCAGCAGCCGGGGGGGACTTGTGTTAGCTGGAAACACCATATATTTT
TRBJ2-5 TRBV11-2 - TRBD2 CASSLMTSGETQYF TGTGCCAGCAGCTTAATGACTAGCGGGGAGACCCAGTACTTC
TRBJ1-1 TRBV28 - TRBD1 CASRDSGQENTEAFF TGTGCCAGCAGGGATTCAGGACAGGAAAACACTGAAGCTTTCTTT
TRBJ1-2 TRBV27 - - CASSLFRGSPYGYTF TGTGCCAGCAGTTTATTTAGAGGGAGCCCCTATGGCTACACCTTC
TRBJ2-1 TRBV27 - - CASSLMAESYNEQFF TGTGCCAGCAGTTTAATGGCGGAGTCCTACAATGAGCAGTTCTTC
TRBJ2-3 TRBV7-7 - TRBD2 CASSPLAGGTDTQYF TGTGCCAGCAGCCCATTGGCGGGGGGCACAGATACGCAGTATTTT
TRBJ1-1 TRBV14 few - CASSQGRRRMNTEAFF TGTGCCAGCAGCCAAGGTAGGAGGCGGATGAACACTGAAGCTTTCTTT
TRBJ2-7 TRBV5-6 - - CASSYPLRGLEQYF TGTGCCAGCAGCTACCCTTTACGGGGTCTTGAGCAGTACTTC
TRBJ2-1 TRBV6-6 - - CASRANEQFF TGTGCCAGCAGGGCCAATGAGCAGTTCTTC